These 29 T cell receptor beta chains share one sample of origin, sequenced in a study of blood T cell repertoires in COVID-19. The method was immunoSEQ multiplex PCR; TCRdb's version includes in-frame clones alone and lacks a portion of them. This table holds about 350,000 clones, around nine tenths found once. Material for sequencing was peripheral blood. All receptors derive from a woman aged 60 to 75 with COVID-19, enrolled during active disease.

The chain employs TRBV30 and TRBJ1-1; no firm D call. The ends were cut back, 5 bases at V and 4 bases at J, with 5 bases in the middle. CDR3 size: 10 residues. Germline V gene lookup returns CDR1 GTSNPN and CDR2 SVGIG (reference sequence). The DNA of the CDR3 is TGTGCCTGGTCGGGCACTGAAGCTTTCTTT. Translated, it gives CAWSGTEAFF. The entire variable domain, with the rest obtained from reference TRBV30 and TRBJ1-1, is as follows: SQTIHQWPATLVQPVGSPLSLECTVEGTSNPNLYWYRQAAGRGLQLLFYSVGIGQISSEVPQNLSASRPQDRQFILSSKKLLLSDSGFYLCAWSGTEAFFGQGTRLTVV.

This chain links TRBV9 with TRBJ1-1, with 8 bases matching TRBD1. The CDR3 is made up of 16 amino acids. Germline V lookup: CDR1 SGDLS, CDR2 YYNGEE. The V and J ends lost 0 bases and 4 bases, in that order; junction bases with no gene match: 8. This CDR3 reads CASSVANDRGFTEAFF. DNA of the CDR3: TGTGCCAGCAGCGTAGCTAATGACAGGGGATTCACTGAAGCTTTCTTT.

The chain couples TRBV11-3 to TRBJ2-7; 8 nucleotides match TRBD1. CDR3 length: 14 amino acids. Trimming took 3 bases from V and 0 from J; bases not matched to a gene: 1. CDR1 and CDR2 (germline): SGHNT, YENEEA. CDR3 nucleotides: TGTGCCAGCAGCTTCGGGACAGGCTCCTACGAGCAGTACTTC. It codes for CASSFGTGSYEQYF.

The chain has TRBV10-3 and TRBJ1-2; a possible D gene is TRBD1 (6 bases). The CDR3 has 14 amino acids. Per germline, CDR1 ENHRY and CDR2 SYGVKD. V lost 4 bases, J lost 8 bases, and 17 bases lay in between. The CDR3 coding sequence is TGTGCCATCAGTGGCCCACAGGGTCTAAGCGGCTACACCTTC. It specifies CAISGPQGLSGYTF.

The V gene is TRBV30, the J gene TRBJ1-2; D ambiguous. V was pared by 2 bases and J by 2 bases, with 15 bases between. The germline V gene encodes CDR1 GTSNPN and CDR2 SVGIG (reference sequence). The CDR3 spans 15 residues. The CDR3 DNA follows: TGTGCCTGGAGTTCTTTTAACAGCCTAAACTATGGCTACACCTTC. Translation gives CAWSSFNSLNYGYTF.

CDR3 sequence (DNA): TGTGCCAGCAGCTCCGGGACTAGCGGGGGTGAGCAGTTCTTC. As protein: CASSSGTSGGEQFF. V gene TRBV9 combines with J gene TRBJ2-1, with 14 bases aligning to TRBD2. This CDR3 spans 14 amino acids. From germline, CDR1 is SGDLS and CDR2 YYNGEE. Trimming removed 4 bases from V and 9 bases from J; junction bases left unmatched: 3.

Written as DNA, the CDR3 is TGTGCCAGTGGATCTAGAGGGCGACTCTGGGAAAAACTGTTTTTT. It specifies CASGSRGRLWEKLFF. The chain recombines TRBV19 with TRBJ1-4; D is undetermined. The CDR3 consists of 15 residues. The V gene's germline CDR1 is LNHDA and CDR2 SQIVND (reference sequence). V lost 8 bases and J lost 8, with 21 bases in between.

Here the CDR3 reads CASSLGQGNTYEQYF. CDR3 sequence (DNA): TGTGCCAGCTCACTGGGACAGGGGAATACCTACGAGCAGTACTTC. The chain is built from TRBV18 and TRBJ2-7; TRBD1 aligns across 10 bases. V shed 4 bases and J 2 bases; nucleotides not matched to a gene: 5. CDR3 length: 15 residues. Germline CDR1 and CDR2: KGHSH and LQKENI. The entire variable domain, with the rest obtained from reference TRBV18 and TRBJ2-7, is as follows: NAGVMQNPRHLVRRRGQEARLRCSPMKGHSHVYWYRQLPEEGLKFMVYLQKENIIDESGMPKERFSAEFPKEGPSILRIQQVVRGDSAAYFCASSLGQGNTYEQYFGPGTRLTVT.

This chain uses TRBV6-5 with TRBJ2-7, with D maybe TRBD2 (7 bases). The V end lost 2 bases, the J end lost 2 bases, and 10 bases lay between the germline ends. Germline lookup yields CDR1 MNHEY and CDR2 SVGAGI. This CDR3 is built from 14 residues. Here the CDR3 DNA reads TGTGCCAGCAGTTACAGGGGGGGACCCTACGAGCAGTACTTC. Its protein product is CASSYRGGPYEQYF.

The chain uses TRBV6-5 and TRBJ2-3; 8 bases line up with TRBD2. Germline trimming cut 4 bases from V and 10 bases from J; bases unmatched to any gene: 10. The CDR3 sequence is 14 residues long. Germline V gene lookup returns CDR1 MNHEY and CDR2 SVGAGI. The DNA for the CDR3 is TGTGCCAGCAGTTCACCGGGACTAGTAATCTCGCAGTATTTT. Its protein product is CASSSPGLVISQYF.

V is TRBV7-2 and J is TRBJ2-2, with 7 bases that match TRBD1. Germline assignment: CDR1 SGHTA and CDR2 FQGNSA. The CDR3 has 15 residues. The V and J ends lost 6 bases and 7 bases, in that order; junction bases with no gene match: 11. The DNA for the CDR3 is TGTGCCAGCAGGCCCCGGGACAGAGTCTTCGGGGAGCTGTTTTTT. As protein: CASRPRDRVFGELFF. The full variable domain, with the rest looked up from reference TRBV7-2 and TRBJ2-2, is GAGVSQSPSNKVTEKGKDVELRCDPISGHTALYWYRQSLGQGLEFLIYFQGNSAPDKSGLPSDRFSAERTGGSVSTLTIQRTQQEDSAVYLCASRPRDRVFGELFFGEGSRLTVL.

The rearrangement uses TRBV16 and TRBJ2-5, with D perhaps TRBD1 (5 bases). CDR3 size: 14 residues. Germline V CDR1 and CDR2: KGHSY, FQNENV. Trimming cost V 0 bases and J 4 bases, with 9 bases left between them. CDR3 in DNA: TGTGCCAGCAGCCAATCGACAGTAATAGAGACCCAGTACTTC. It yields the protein CASSQSTVIETQYF.

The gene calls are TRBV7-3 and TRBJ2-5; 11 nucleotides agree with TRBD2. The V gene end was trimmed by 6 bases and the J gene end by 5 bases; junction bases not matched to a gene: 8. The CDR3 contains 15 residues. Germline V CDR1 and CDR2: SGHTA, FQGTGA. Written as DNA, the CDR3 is TGTGCCAGCAGTTATAGCGGGGGGGCCTTTGAGACCCAGTACTTC. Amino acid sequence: CASSYSGGAFETQYF. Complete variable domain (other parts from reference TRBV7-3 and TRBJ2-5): GAGVSQTPSNKVTEKGKYVELRCDPISGHTALYWYRQSLGQGPEFLIYFQGTGAADDSGLPNDRFFAVRPEGSVSTLKIQRTERGDSAVYLCASSYSGGAFETQYFGPGTRLLVL.

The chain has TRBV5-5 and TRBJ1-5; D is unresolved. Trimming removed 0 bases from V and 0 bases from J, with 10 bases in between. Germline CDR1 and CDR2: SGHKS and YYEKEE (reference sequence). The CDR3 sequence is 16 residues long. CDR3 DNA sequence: TGTGCCAGCAGCTTGGACCTGGGCTATAGCAATCAGCCCCAGCATTTT. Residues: CASSLDLGYSNQPQHF.

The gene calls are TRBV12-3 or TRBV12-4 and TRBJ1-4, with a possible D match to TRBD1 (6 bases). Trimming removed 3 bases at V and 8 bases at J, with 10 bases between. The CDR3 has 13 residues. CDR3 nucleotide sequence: TGTGCCAGCAGTTTGGGCAGGGGAGAAAAACTGTTTTTT. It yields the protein CASSLGRGEKLFF.

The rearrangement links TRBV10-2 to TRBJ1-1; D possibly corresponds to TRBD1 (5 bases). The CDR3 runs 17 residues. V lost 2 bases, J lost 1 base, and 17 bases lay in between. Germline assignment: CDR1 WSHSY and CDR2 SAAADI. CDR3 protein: CASSEVGAGGGNTEAFF. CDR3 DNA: TGCGCCAGCAGTGAGGTCGGGGCAGGCGGGGGGAACACTGAAGCTTTCTTT.

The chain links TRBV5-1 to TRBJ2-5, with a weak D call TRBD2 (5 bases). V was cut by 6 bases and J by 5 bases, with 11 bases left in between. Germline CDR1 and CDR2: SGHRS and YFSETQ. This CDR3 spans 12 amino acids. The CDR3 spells CASTEPGETQYF. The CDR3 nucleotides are TGCGCCAGCACCGAGCCGGGGGAGACCCAGTACTTC. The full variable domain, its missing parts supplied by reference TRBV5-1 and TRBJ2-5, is KAGVTQTPRYLIKTRGQQVTLSCSPISGHRSVSWYQQTPGQGLQFLFEYFSETQRNKGNFPGRFSGRQFSNSRSEMNVSTLELGDSALYLCASTEPGETQYFGPGTRLLVL.

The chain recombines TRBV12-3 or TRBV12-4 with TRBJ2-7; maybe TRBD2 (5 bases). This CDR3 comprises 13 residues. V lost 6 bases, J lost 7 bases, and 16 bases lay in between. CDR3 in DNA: TGTGCCAGCAGCCCGTCCCCTACTAGGGAGCAGTACTTC. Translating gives CASSPSPTREQYF.

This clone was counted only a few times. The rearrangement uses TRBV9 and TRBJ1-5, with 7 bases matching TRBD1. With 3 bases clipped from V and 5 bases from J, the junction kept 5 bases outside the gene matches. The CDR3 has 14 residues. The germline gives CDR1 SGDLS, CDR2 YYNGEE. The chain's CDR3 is CASSDGTVHQPQHF. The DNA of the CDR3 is TGTGCCAGCAGCGATGGGACAGTCCATCAGCCCCAGCATTTT.

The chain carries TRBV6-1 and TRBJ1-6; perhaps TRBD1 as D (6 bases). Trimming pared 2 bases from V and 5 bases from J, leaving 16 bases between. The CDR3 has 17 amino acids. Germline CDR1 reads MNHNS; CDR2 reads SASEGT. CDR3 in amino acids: CASSETSGQIDNSPLHF. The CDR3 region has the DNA TGTGCCAGCAGTGAAACTTCCGGACAGATCGATAATTCACCCCTCCACTTT.

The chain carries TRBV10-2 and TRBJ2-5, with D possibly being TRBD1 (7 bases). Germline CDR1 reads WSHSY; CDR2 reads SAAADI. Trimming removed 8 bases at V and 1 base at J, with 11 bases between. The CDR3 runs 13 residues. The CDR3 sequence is CASGQGGQETQYF. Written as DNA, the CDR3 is TGCGCCAGCGGCCAGGGGGGCCAAGAGACCCAGTACTTC.

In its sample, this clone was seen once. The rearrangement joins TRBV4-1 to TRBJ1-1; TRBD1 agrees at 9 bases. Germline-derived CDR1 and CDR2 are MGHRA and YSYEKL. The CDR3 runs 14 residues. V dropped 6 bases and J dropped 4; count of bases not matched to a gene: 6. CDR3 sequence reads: CASRAQGASTEAFF. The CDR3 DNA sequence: TGCGCCAGCAGAGCACAGGGGGCGAGCACTGAAGCTTTCTTT.

The CDR3 DNA sequence: TGTGCCAGCAGCTCGACTAGCGGAAAAACAGATACGCAGTATTTT. Translation gives CASSSTSGKTDTQYF. V is TRBV13 and J is TRBJ2-3, with 9 bases fitting TRBD2. Germline-derived CDR1 and CDR2 are PRHDT and FYEKMQ (reference sequence). The CDR3 consists of 15 residues. J lost 3 bases, V lost 4 bases, and 5 bases had no gene match.

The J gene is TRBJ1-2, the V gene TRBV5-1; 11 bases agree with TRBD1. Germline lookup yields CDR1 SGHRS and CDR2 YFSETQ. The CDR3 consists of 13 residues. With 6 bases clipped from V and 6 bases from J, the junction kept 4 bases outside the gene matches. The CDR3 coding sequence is TGCGCCAGCAACCCGGGACAGGGGGATGGCTACACCTTC. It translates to CASNPGQGDGYTF.

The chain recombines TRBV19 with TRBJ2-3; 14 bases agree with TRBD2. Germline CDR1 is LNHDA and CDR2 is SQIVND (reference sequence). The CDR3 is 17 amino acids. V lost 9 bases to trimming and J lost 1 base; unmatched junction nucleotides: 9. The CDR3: CARLGLAGGLCTDTQYF. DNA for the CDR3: TGTGCCAGGCTAGGACTAGCGGGGGGCTTGTGCACAGATACGCAGTATTTT.

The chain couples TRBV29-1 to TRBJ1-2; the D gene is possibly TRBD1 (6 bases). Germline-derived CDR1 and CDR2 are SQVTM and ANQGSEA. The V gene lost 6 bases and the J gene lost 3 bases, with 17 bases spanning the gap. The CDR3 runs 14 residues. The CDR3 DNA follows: TGCAGCGTGGGGCAAACAGGGTTCGACTATGGCTACACCTTC. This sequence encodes CSVGQTGFDYGYTF. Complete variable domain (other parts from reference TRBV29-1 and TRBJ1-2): SAVISQKPSRDICQRGTSLTIQCQVDSQVTMMFWYRQQPGQSLTLIATANQGSEATYESGFVIDKFPISRPNLTFSTLTVSNMSPEDSSIYLCSVGQTGFDYGYTFGSGTRLTVV.

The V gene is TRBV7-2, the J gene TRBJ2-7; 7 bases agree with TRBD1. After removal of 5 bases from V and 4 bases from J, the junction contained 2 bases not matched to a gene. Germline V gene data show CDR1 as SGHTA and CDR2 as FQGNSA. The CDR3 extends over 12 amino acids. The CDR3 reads CASSQQGYEQYF. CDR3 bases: TGTGCCAGCAGCCAACAGGGGTACGAGCAGTACTTC.

In nucleotides, the CDR3 is TGTGCCAGTAGTATAGAACTATACACCGGGGAGCTGTTTTTT. Translated: CASSIELYTGELFF. V usage is TRBV19 and J usage is TRBJ2-2; no definite D call. In germline, CDR1 is LNHDA, CDR2 SQIVND (reference sequence). Deletions cut 0 bases from V and 3 bases from J, with 5 bases between. This CDR3 contains 14 residues.

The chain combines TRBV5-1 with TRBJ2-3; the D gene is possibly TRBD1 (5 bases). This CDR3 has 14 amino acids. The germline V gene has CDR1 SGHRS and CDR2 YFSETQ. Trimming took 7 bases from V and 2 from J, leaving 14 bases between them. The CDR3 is CASEDTSSTDTQYF. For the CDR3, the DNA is TGCGCCAGCGAGGACACGTCATCCACAGATACGCAGTATTTT. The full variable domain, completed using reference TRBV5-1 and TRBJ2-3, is KAGVTQTPRYLIKTRGQQVTLSCSPISGHRSVSWYQQTPGQGLQFLFEYFSETQRNKGNFPGRFSGRQFSNSRSEMNVSTLELGDSALYLCASEDTSSTDTQYFGPGTRLTVL.